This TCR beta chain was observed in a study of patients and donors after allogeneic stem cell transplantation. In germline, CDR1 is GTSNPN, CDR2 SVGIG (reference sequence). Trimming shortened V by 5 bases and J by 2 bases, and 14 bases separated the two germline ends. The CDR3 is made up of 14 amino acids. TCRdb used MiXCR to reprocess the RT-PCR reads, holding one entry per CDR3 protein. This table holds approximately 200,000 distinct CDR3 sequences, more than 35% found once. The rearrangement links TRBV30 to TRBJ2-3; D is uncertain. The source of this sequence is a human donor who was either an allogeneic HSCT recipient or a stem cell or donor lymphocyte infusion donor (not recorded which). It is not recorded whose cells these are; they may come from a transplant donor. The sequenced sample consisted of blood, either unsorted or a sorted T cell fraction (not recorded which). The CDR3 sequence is CAWRPPPDTDTQYF. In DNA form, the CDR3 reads TGTGCCTGGCGGCCCCCTCCGGACACAGATACGCAGTATTTT.